The 9 T cell receptor beta chains presented below share a single source sample, sequenced in a study of blood T cell repertoires in COVID-19. Sequenced by immunoSEQ multiplex PCR; TCRdb stores in-frame clones only, minus some. The sample lists about 92,000 clones; roughly 85% were seen once. The material sequenced was peripheral blood. The receptors originated from an elderly man with acute or convalescent COVID-19.

The V gene is TRBV21-1, the J gene TRBJ1-6; the listed D gene, TRBD1, was not tested against the DNA. TRBV21-1 is assigned pseudogene status. The CDR3 extends over 17 amino acids. The DNA for the CDR3 is TGTGCCAGCAGCAAAGGGGTAAGAGGGACAGTTAATTCACCCCTCCACTTT. This translates into CASSKGVRGTVNSPLHF.

The chain links TRBV13 to TRBJ1-1, with a weak D call TRBD1 (5 bases). V lost 5 bases, J lost 8 bases, and 9 bases lay in between. This CDR3 comprises 11 residues. From germline, CDR1 is PRHDT and CDR2 FYEKMQ (reference sequence). The CDR3 nucleotides read TGTGCCAGCAGCCTGGGGGGGGAAGCTTTCTTT. It is translated as CASSLGGEAFF. The full variable domain, completed using reference TRBV13 and TRBJ1-1, is AAGVIQSPRHLIKEKRETATLKCYPIPRHDTVYWYQQGPGQDPQFLISFYEKMQSDKGSIPDRFSAQQFSDYHSELNMSSLELGDSALYFCASSLGGEAFFGQGTRLTVV.

The V gene is TRBV27, the J gene TRBJ2-1, with TRBD2 matching 12 bases. Losses at the gene ends were 4 bases for V and 6 bases for J; bases not matched to a gene: 10. Germline CDR1 is MNHEY and CDR2 is SMNVEV (reference sequence). The CDR3 sequence is 17 residues long. The CDR3 here is CASSSPRTSGNVNEQFF. CDR3 DNA sequence: TGTGCCAGCAGTTCCCCACGGACTAGCGGGAACGTCAATGAGCAGTTCTTC.

This chain connects TRBV18 to TRBJ1-2, with a possible D match to TRBD1 (5 bases). This CDR3 comprises 15 residues. Germline CDR1 is KGHSH and CDR2 is LQKENI. Trimming took 3 bases from V and 5 from J, leaving 16 bases between them. DNA of the CDR3: TGTGCCAGCTCACCCCCTCCCCCGGGGGTTTATGGCTACACCTTC. Its protein product is CASSPPPPGVYGYTF.

This sequence joins TRBV12-3 or TRBV12-4 and TRBJ1-2; D gene unclear. The CDR3 is made up of 12 amino acids. Trimming shortened V by 7 bases and J by 4 bases, and 10 bases separated the two germline ends. Here the CDR3 DNA reads TGTGCCAGCACCCCGCAGATCTATGGCTACACCTTC. This encodes CASTPQIYGYTF.

The rearrangement joins TRBV6-5 to TRBJ1-5; maybe TRBD1 (5 bases). Trimming removed 5 bases from V and 1 base from J, with 12 bases in between. This CDR3 comprises 15 residues. Germline V gene data show CDR1 as MNHEY and CDR2 as SVGAGI. The CDR3 loop reads CASSPSPGSNQPQHF. The CDR3 DNA sequence: TGTGCCAGCAGTCCCTCCCCAGGGAGCAATCAGCCCCAGCATTTT.

In this sample, this clone is medium-sized. The J gene is TRBJ2-1, the V gene TRBV6-4, with 11 bases identical to TRBD2. This CDR3 comprises 16 residues. Germline loops: CDR1 MRHNA, CDR2 SNTAGT. The V segment lost 3 bases and the J segment 3 bases; nucleotides outside the gene matches: 4. CDR3 region: CASSETGTSGYNEQFF. The CDR3 DNA reads TGTGCCAGCAGTGAAACCGGGACTAGCGGCTACAATGAGCAGTTCTTC.

The chain employs TRBV29-1 and TRBJ1-1; the D is unclear. The germline CDR1 and CDR2 sequences are SQVTM and ANQGSEA. This CDR3 has 11 residues. Trimming cost V 3 bases and J 2 bases, with 4 bases left between them. In DNA form, the CDR3 reads TGCAGCGTTGAGACAAACACTGAAGCTTTCTTT. Amino acid sequence: CSVETNTEAFF.

The V call is TRBV25-1, the J call TRBJ1-6; 7 bases fit TRBD1. Trimming removed 6 bases from V and 6 bases from J; junction bases left unmatched: 11. CDR3 size: 16 residues. The germline V gene has CDR1 MGHDK and CDR2 SYGVNS. The CDR3 nucleotides read TGTGCCAGCAGAGAGACCGGGACAGTAGGTAATTCACCCCTCCACTTT. It encodes CASRETGTVGNSPLHF.